Each of the 3 T cell receptor beta chains below was sequenced from the same sample in a study of technical replicates of blood from a handful of donors (dated by TCRdb to about 2017). The library was obtained by the immunoSEQ multiplex PCR assay. Entries here come from immuneACCESS through TCRdb and include only in-frame sequences with V and J called. Some clones fail to appear in such tables; in the studies checked, an unresolved V gene covers under half of the shortfall, and the cause of the remainder is unknown. This sample gives 85,000 to 100,000 clones in total; around 95% of them show up just once. The ten most abundant clones make up around 0.22% of the sample. Material: T cells isolated from PBMCs. These receptors all stem from a human donor in good health.

The chain employs TRBV7-3 and TRBJ2-3, with TRBD2 matching 8 bases. V lost 2 bases and J lost 4; bases outside the gene matches: 5. CDR1 and CDR2 (germline): SGHTA, FQGTGA. This CDR3 has 15 amino acids. CDR3 bases: TGTGCCAGCAGCTTAGACGGGGGGGCCGCAGATACGCAGTATTTT. Translated, it gives CASSLDGGAADTQYF. Supplemented by reference TRBV7-3 and TRBJ2-3, the full variable domain reads GAGVSQTPSNKVTEKGKYVELRCDPISGHTALYWYRQSLGQGPEFLIYFQGTGAADDSGLPNDRFFAVRPEGSVSTLKIQRTERGDSAVYLCASSLDGGAADTQYFGPGTRLTVL.

The chain recombines TRBV6-5 with TRBJ2-1; 8 positions agree with TRBD1. Germline CDR1 reads MNHEY; CDR2 reads SVGAGI. J lost 6 bases, V lost 0 bases, and 4 bases had no gene match. The CDR3 totals 15 residues. CDR3 nucleotide sequence: TGTGCCAGCAGTTACTCGTGGACAGGGACCAATGAGCAGTTCTTC. Translated, it gives CASSYSWTGTNEQFF.

The chain combines TRBV11-1 with TRBJ2-3, with 11 bases that match TRBD2. The V and J ends lost 1 base and 0 bases, in that order; junction bases with no gene match: 0. Per germline, CDR1 SGHAT and CDR2 FQDESV (reference sequence). The CDR3 consists of 16 residues. CDR3 sequence reads: CASSLGTSGSTDTQYF. In nucleotides, the CDR3 is TGTGCCAGCAGCTTAGGGACTAGCGGGAGCACAGATACGCAGTATTTT.